This record looks at one T cell receptor beta chain sequence and its context. The entry originates in a study of T-cell reconstitution after alpha-beta-depleted transplantation in children. Unique molecular identifiers were incorporated during preparation of the TCRbeta library. TCRdb processed the PCR reads anew with MiXCR; each CDR3 protein has one entry. The sample contains some 600,000 distinct CDR3 sequences, over 10% of which appear only once. The ends were cut back, 2 bases at V and 2 bases at J, with 15 bases in the middle. The CDR3 length is 16 residues. Sample: PBMCs, mostly from graft donor cells, taken 360 days after TCRalphabeta/CD19-depleted stem cell transplant. The chain employs TRBV12-3 or TRBV12-4 and TRBJ1-2, with D tentatively TRBD1 (6 bases). This TCR came from a male patient between 5 and 17 years old who had a stem cell transplant for acute myeloid leukemia, so the T cells may come from the graft donor. CDR3 nucleotide sequence: TGTGCCAGCAGTTTAAACAGGGTACGATACAACTATGGCTACACCTTC. The encoded protein is CASSLNRVRYNYGYTF.